These 23 T cell receptor beta chains were sequenced from one sample in a study of identical twins. TCRdb called the 5' RACE reads again in MiXCR, with one record for every CDR3 protein. The sample carries about 890,000 distinct CDR3 sequences, 9% to 15% recorded once. This sample was also put to use in a study of yellow fever vaccine responses in identical twins.

What was sequenced was PBMCs. The receptors shown here come from a young woman in good health.

This clonotype was seen only a few times. The gene calls are TRBV7-8 and TRBJ1-6; 8 bases agree with TRBD1. Germline CDR1 and CDR2: SGHVS and FQNEAQ. There are 15 residues in the CDR3. Germline trimming cut 6 bases from V and 7 bases from J; bases unmatched to any gene: 8. The CDR3 sequence is CASRNQGQENSPLHF. CDR3 nucleotide sequence: TGTGCCAGCAGAAACCAGGGACAGGAAAATTCACCCCTCCACTTT.

In this sample, this clonotype turned up a few times. This chain joins TRBV10-3 and TRBJ2-1; TRBD2 matches 11 bases. Unmatched junction bases numbered 18, after V lost 2 bases and J lost 9 bases. Germline CDR1 reads ENHRY; CDR2 reads SYGVKD. This CDR3 has 19 amino acids. The DNA of the CDR3 is TGTGCCATCAGTGAGCGGAATATAGCGGGAGGGCACGTTGAAGGTGAGCAGTTCTTC. Protein sequence: CAISERNIAGGHVEGEQFF.

As concerns this clonotype: One junction end disagrees with the germline gene, perhaps due to a read error. The chain combines TRBV7-2 with TRBJ2-1; D ambiguous. Germline CDR1 reads SGHTA; CDR2 reads FQGNSA. CDR3 size: 11 residues. The CDR3 reads CASSLHKEQFF. The CDR3 nucleotides read TGTGCCAGCAGCCTACACAAAGAGCAGTTCTTC. The variable domain in full, completed from reference TRBV7-2 and TRBJ2-1, reads GAGVSQSPSNKVTEKGKDVELRCDPISGHTALYWYRQSLGQGLEFLIYFQGNSAPDKSGLPSDRFSAERTGGSVSTLTIQRTQQEDSAVYLCASSLHKEQFFGPGTRLTVL.

This clonotype showed up many times. This chain uses TRBV7-9 with TRBJ1-5; unclear D gene. The V end lost 3 bases, the J end lost 5 bases, and 5 bases lay between the germline ends. The V gene's germline CDR1 is SEHNR and CDR2 FQNEAQ (reference sequence). The CDR3 is 12 amino acids. This CDR3 is CASSFLDQPQHF. Here the CDR3 DNA reads TGTGCCAGCAGCTTCCTGGATCAGCCCCAGCATTTT.

This chain joins TRBV12-3 or TRBV12-4 and TRBJ2-1, with D uncertain. The ends were cut back, 4 bases at V and 9 bases at J, with 10 bases in the middle. This CDR3 region has 12 residues. DNA for the CDR3: TGTGCCAGCAGTTCGCAGCATCTTGAGCAGTTCTTC. Its protein product is CASSSQHLEQFF.

This clonotype was seen only a few times. The rearrangement uses TRBV20-1 and TRBJ2-5; 10 bases are shared with TRBD2. Germline CDR1 is DFQATT and CDR2 is SNEGSKA (reference sequence). The length of the CDR3 is 16 residues. V lost 0 bases and J lost 5; bases outside the gene matches: 9. The DNA for the CDR3 is TGCAGTGCTAGAGATATCCTAGCGGGAGTCGAGGAGACCCAGTACTTC. Translating it yields CSARDILAGVEETQYF.

In its sample, this clonotype was seen a few times. The chain links TRBV11-2 to TRBJ2-2; 8 bases agree with TRBD1. Germline assignment: CDR1 SGHAT and CDR2 FQNNGV. The ends lost 5 bases at V and 0 bases at J; junction bases unmatched: 11. This CDR3 comprises 18 residues. The CDR3 here is CASSTSPGQESNTGELFF. CDR3 coding DNA: TGTGCCAGCAGCACCAGTCCGGGACAGGAGTCGAACACCGGGGAGCTGTTTTTT.

This clonotype was counted a few times. The chain joins TRBV7-2 to TRBJ2-4; weak D call: TRBD1 (6 bases). Trimming pared 5 bases from V and 8 bases from J, leaving 19 bases between. The germline V gene encodes CDR1 SGHTA and CDR2 FQGNSA. This CDR3 contains 15 residues. CDR3 amino acids: CASSRTDTGFYIQYF. DNA for the CDR3: TGTGCCAGCAGCCGCACCGACACAGGGTTTTACATTCAGTACTTC. The full variable domain, its missing parts supplied by reference TRBV7-2 and TRBJ2-4, is GAGVSQSPSNKVTEKGKDVELRCDPISGHTALYWYRQSLGQGLEFLIYFQGNSAPDKSGLPSDRFSAERTGGSVSTLTIQRTQQEDSAVYLCASSRTDTGFYIQYFGAGTRLSVL.

This clonotype was counted a few times. This chain's CDR3 is CASSPRWRGIDNEQFF. The CDR3 nucleotides are TGTGCCAGCAGCCCCAGATGGAGGGGGATAGACAATGAGCAGTTCTTC. The rearrangement uses TRBV12-3 or TRBV12-4 and TRBJ2-1; tentatively, D is TRBD1 or TRBD2 (6 bases each). CDR3 length: 16 amino acids. The germline V and J ends were trimmed by 6 bases and 5 bases, with 20 bases remaining between them.

This clonotype was counted ten times or more. The V gene is TRBV2, the J gene TRBJ1-6; 8 nucleotides align to TRBD1. J gave up 0 bases and V 6 bases, and 4 bases lay outside the gene matches. Germline V gene lookup returns CDR1 SNHLY and CDR2 FYNNEI. This CDR3 contains 16 residues. The DNA for the CDR3 is TGTGCCAGCAGCGCAGGGGGCAACTCCTATAATTCACCCCTCCACTTT. This translates into CASSAGGNSYNSPLHF.

The chain has TRBV11-2 and TRBJ2-3; no firm D call. Trimming took 0 bases from V and 1 from J, leaving 14 bases between them. CDR1 is SGHAT and CDR2 is FQNNGV in the germline V gene. CDR3 length: 17 amino acids. The CDR3 bases are TGTGCCAGCAGCTTAGATCGTACCGGGTTGGGCACAGATACGCAGTATTTT. It specifies CASSLDRTGLGTDTQYF.

This clonotype has at least ten counts. One end of the junction does not line up with germline, which may come from a read error. The chain combines TRBV12-3 or TRBV12-4 with TRBJ1-1; perhaps TRBD1 as D (6 bases). This CDR3 contains 10 residues. CDR3 protein: CASSWQGQVF. The DNA for the CDR3 is TGTGCCAGCAGTTGGCAGGGGCAAGTCTTT.

This clonotype was observed many times. The chain has TRBV15 and TRBJ2-3, with 12 positions matching TRBD2. Per germline, CDR1 LNHNV and CDR2 YYDKDF (reference sequence). With V trimmed by 2 bases and J by 2 bases, 8 bases remained unmatched. This CDR3 contains 18 residues. CDR3 region: CATSRPDGLAGPTDTQYF. The CDR3 DNA reads TGTGCCACCAGCAGACCCGATGGACTAGCGGGGCCCACAGATACGCAGTATTTT.

This clonotype was found a few times. The genes are TRBV20-1 and TRBJ1-5; D gene uncertain. The germline CDR1 and CDR2 sequences are DFQATT and SNEGSKA (reference sequence). CDR3 length: 15 amino acids. The V end was cut by 4 bases, the J end by 2 bases, with 15 bases between. In nucleotides, the CDR3 is TGCAGTGCTAAGACTGCTTTGAGGGGCAATCAGCCCCAGCATTTT. This gives the protein CSAKTALRGNQPQHF.

This chain connects TRBV29-1 to TRBJ2-3; 9 positions agree with TRBD2. Germline CDR1 and CDR2: SQVTM and ANQGSEA. Losses at the gene ends were 3 bases for V and 2 bases for J; bases not matched to a gene: 6. The CDR3 loop spans 15 amino acids. The CDR3 sequence is CSVDRSGSPTDTQYF. In DNA form, the CDR3 reads TGCAGCGTTGACCGTAGCGGGAGCCCCACAGATACGCAGTATTTT.

This chain links TRBV7-8 with TRBJ2-7, with 13 bases aligning to TRBD2. This CDR3 has 17 amino acids. CDR1 is SGHVS and CDR2 is FQNEAQ in the germline V gene. The V and J ends lost 5 bases and 2 bases, in that order; junction bases with no gene match: 9. CDR3: CASSRGTSGIVPYEQYF. The DNA of the CDR3 is TGTGCCAGCAGCCGAGGGACTAGCGGGATCGTCCCCTACGAGCAGTACTTC. The complete variable domain, with remaining parts taken from reference TRBV7-8 and TRBJ2-7, reads GAGVSQSPRYKVAKRGQDVALRCDPISGHVSLFWYQQALGQGPEFLTYFQNEAQLDKSGLPSDRFFAERPEGSVSTLKIQRTQQEDSAVYLCASSRGTSGIVPYEQYFGPGTRLTVT.

This clonotype was observed a few times. This chain connects TRBV5-1 to TRBJ1-4; D is unresolved. Germline assignment: CDR1 SGHRS and CDR2 YFSETQ. Trimming shortened V by 6 bases and J by 4 bases, and 13 bases separated the two germline ends. The CDR3 runs to 14 residues. This CDR3 reads CASTPGQFNEKLFF. For the CDR3, the DNA is TGCGCCAGCACCCCCGGTCAGTTTAATGAAAAACTGTTTTTT.

Only a few counts were recorded for this clonotype. The chain carries TRBV6-1 and TRBJ2-7; no firm D call. This CDR3 contains 12 residues. The V and J ends lost 7 bases and 3 bases respectively, with 10 bases between them. Germline V gives CDR1 MNHNS, CDR2 SASEGT. CDR3 loop: CASTSEIYEQYV. The DNA of the CDR3 is TGTGCCAGCACATCGGAGATCTACGAGCAGTACGTC.

A few counts support this clonotype. This chain links TRBV9 with TRBJ2-1; D is perhaps TRBD2 (6 bases). Trimming left V 0 bases short and J 7 bases short, with 11 bases between. Germline V lookup: CDR1 SGDLS, CDR2 YYNGEE. The CDR3 extends over 14 amino acids. CDR3 nucleotide sequence: TGTGCCAGCAGCGTAGCTACGGAGGGGAATGAGCAGTTCTTC. As protein: CASSVATEGNEQFF.

This clonotype was observed at least ten times. V usage is TRBV12-3 or TRBV12-4 and J usage is TRBJ2-2, with 10 bases that match TRBD2. Trimming took 6 bases from V and 7 from J; bases not matched to a gene: 5. The CDR3 extends over 14 amino acids. CDR3 sequence: CASRPSGGDGELFF. In nucleotides, the CDR3 is TGTGCCAGCAGACCTAGCGGGGGTGACGGGGAGCTGTTTTTT.

There are a few counts of this clonotype. The chain links TRBV6-1 to TRBJ1-1; D gene uncertain. This CDR3 is built from 14 residues. Germline values: CDR1 MNHNS, CDR2 SASEGT. Deletions cut 2 bases from V and 4 bases from J, with 11 bases between. CDR3 sequence (DNA): TGTGCCAGCAGTGAATGGTTGGGCAGCACTGAAGCTTTCTTT. Its translation: CASSEWLGSTEAFF.

The rearrangement links TRBV27 to TRBJ1-1; weak D call: TRBD1 (6 bases). There are 14 residues in the CDR3. The germline V gene has CDR1 MNHEY and CDR2 SMNVEV (reference sequence). Trimming took 2 bases from V and 5 from J, leaving 12 bases between them. The CDR3 loop is CASSLSRGKTEAFF. The CDR3 coding sequence is TGTGCCAGCAGTTTAAGCAGGGGAAAGACTGAAGCTTTCTTT.

The table lists this clonotype with a few counts. The rearrangement links TRBV12-3 or TRBV12-4 to TRBJ2-1, with 8 nucleotides matching TRBD2. Unmatched junction bases numbered 18, after V lost 8 bases and J lost 3 bases. The CDR3 is 18 residues long. CDR3 in DNA: TGTGCCAGCGCCGCTGGTGGCGGGGGGCCAAGGAGCTACAATGAGCAGTTCTTC. Its protein product is CASAAGGGGPRSYNEQFF.